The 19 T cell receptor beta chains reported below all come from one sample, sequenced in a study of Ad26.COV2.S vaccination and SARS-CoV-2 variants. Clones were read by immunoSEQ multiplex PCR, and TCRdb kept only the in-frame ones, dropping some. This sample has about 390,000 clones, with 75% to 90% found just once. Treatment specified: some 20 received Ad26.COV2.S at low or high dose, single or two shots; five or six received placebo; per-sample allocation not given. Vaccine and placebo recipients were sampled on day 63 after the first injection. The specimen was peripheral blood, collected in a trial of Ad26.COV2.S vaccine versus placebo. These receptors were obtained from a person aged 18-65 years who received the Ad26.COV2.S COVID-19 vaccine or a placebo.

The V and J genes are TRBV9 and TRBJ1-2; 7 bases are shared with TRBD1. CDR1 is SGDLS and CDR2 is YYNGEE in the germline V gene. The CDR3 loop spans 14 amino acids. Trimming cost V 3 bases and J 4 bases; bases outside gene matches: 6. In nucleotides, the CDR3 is TGTGCCAGCAGCGCAAATACAGGGGCCTATGGCTACACCTTC. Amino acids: CASSANTGAYGYTF.

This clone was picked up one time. The CDR3 nucleotides read TGTGCCAGCAGCTCCATCAGGGGCCCGAGCACAGATACGCAGTATTTT. Its protein is CASSSIRGPSTDTQYF. V usage is TRBV11-2 and J usage is TRBJ2-3; possible D gene TRBD1, 6 bases. There are 16 residues in the CDR3. Germline V lookup: CDR1 SGHAT, CDR2 FQNNGV. V was shortened by 4 bases and J by 0 bases, with 14 bases between the two germline ends.

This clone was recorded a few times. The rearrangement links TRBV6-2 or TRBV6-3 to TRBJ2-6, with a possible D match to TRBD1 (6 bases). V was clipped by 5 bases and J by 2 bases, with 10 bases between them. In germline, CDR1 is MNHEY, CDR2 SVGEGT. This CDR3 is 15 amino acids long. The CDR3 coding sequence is TGTGCCAGCAGTAACAGGGACACTGGGGCCAACGTCCTGACTTTC. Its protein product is CASSNRDTGANVLTF.

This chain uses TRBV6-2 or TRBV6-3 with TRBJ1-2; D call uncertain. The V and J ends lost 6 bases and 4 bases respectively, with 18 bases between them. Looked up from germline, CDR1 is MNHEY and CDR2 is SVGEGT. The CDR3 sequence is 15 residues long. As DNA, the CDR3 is TGTGCCAGCAGCCCTTGGCAGCGAAGCGGCTATGGCTACACCTTC. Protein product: CASSPWQRSGYGYTF.

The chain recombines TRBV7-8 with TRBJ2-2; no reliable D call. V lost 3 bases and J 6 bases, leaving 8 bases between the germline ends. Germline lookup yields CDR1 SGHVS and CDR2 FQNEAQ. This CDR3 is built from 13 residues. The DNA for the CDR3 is TGTGCCAGCAGCTTTCAGTGGGCCGGGGAGCTGTTTTTT. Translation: CASSFQWAGELFF.

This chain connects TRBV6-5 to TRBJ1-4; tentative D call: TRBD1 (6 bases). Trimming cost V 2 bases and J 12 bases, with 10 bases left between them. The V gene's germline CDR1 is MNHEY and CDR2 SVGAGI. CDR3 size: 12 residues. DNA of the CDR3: TGTGCCAGCAGTTACAGCGGGGGGCAACTGTTTTTT. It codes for CASSYSGGQLFF.

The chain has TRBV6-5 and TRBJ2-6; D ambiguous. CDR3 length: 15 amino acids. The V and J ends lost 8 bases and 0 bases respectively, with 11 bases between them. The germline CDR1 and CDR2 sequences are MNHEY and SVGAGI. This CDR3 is CASPVGPSGANVLTF. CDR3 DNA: TGTGCCAGCCCCGTGGGCCCCTCTGGGGCCAACGTCCTGACTTTC.

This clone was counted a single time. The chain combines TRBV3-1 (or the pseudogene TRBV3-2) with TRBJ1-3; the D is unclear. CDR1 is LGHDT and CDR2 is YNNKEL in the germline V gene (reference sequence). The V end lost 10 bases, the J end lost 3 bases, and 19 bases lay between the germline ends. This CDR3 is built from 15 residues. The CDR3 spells CATGEATLFGNTIYF. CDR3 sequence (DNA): TGTGCCACCGGGGAGGCTACTCTCTTTGGAAACACCATATATTTT.

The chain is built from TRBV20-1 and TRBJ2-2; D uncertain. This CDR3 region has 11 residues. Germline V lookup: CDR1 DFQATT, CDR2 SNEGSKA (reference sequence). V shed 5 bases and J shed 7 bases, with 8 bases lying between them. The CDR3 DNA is TGCAGTGCTCCCTTTAACGGGGAGCTGTTTTTT. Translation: CSAPFNGELFF.

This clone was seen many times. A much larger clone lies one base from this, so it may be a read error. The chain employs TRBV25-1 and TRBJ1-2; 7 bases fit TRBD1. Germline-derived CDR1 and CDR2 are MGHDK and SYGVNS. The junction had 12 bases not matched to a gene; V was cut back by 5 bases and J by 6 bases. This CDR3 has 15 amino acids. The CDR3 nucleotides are TGTGCCAGCAGTCAAAAAACGGCAGGGGGGAATGGCTACACCTTC. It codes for CASSQKTAGGNGYTF.

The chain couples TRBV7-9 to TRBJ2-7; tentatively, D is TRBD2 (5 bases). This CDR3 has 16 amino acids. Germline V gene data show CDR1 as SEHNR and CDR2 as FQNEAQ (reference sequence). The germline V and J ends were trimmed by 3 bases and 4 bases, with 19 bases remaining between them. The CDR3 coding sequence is TGTGCCAGCAGCTTGTATCAGGACTCCCCGCGTTACGAGCAGTACTTC. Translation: CASSLYQDSPRYEQYF.

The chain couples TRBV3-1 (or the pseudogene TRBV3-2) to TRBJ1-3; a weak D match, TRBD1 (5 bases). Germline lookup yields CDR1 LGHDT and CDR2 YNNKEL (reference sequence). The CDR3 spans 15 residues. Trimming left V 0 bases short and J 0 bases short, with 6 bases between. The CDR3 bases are TGTGCCAGCAGCCAAGATGGGGGCTCTGGAAACACCATATATTTT. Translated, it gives CASSQDGGSGNTIYF.

Written as DNA, the CDR3 is TGTGCCAGCAGCCAAGAGATGCCGGGGGGGCATAGCAATCAGCCCCAGCATTTT. This codes for CASSQEMPGGHSNQPQHF. The chain is built from TRBV3-1 (or the pseudogene TRBV3-2) and TRBJ1-5; a possible D gene is TRBD1 (6 bases). There are 18 residues in the CDR3. Per germline, CDR1 LGHDT and CDR2 YNNKEL (reference sequence). Trimming shortened V by 0 bases and J by 0 bases, and 15 bases separated the two germline ends.

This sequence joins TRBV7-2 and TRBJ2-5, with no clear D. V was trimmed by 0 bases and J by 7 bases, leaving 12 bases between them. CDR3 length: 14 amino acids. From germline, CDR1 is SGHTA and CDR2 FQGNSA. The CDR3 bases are TGTGCCAGCAGCTTAGCGGGCGTCATGGGGACCCAGTACTTC. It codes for CASSLAGVMGTQYF. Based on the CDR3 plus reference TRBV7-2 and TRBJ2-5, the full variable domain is GAGVSQSPSNKVTEKGKDVELRCDPISGHTALYWYRQSLGQGLEFLIYFQGNSAPDKSGLPSDRFSAERTGGSVSTLTIQRTQQEDSAVYLCASSLAGVMGTQYFGPGTRLLVL.

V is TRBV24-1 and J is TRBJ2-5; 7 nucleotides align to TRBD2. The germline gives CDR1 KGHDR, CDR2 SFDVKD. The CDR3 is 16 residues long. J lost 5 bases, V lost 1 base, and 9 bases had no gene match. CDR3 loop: CATSDFSASGQETQYF. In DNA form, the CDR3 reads TGTGCCACCAGTGATTTCTCGGCTAGCGGTCAGGAGACCCAGTACTTC.

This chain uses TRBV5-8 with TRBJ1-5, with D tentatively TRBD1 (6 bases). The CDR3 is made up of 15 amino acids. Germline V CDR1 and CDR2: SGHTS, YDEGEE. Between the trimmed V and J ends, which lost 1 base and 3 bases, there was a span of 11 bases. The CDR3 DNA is TGTGCCAGCAGCTTGCCCGGGACACCCAATCAGCCCCAGCATTTT. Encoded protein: CASSLPGTPNQPQHF.

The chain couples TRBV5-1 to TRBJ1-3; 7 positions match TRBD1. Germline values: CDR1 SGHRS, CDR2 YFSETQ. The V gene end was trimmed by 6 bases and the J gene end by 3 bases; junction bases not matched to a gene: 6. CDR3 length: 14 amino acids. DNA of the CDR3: TGCGCCAGCACAACAGGGGAACATGGAAACACCATATATTTT. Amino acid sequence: CASTTGEHGNTIYF.

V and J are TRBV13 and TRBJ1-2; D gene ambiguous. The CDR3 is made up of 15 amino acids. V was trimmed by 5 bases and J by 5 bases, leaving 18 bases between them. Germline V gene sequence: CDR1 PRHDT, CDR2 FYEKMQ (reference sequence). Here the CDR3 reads CASSPRGGPLYGYTF. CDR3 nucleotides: TGTGCCAGCAGCCCCCGGGGAGGGCCCCTATATGGCTACACCTTC.

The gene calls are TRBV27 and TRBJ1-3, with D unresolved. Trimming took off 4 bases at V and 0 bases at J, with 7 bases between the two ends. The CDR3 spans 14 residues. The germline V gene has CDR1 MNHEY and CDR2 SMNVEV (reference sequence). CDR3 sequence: CASSSVGSGNTIYF. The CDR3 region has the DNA TGTGCCAGCAGTTCCGTGGGCTCTGGAAACACCATATATTTT.